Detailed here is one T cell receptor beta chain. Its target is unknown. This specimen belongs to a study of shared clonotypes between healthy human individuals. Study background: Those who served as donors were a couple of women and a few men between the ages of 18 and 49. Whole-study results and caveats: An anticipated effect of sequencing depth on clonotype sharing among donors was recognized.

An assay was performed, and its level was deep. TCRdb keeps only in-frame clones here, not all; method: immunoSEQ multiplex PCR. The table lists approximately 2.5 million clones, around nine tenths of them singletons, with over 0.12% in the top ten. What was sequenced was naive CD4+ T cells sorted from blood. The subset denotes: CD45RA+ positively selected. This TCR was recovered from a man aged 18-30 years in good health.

The DNA of the CDR3 is TGTGCCAGCAGCCCAGCAGCCAAAAACATTCAGTACTTC. Encoded protein: CASSPAAKNIQYF. This sequence joins TRBV11-3 and TRBJ2-4; D remains ambiguous. The CDR3 runs to 13 residues. V was pared by 5 bases and J by 0 bases, with 5 bases between. CDR1 is SGHNT and CDR2 is YENEEA in the germline V gene.